This TCR beta chain was captured in a study of beta chain features in type 1 diabetes. Whole-study results and caveats: Type 1 diabetes patients showed a moderate but significant shortening of TCRB CDR3s in all four CD4+ subsets. Fewer junction insertions and more nucleotide deletions appeared in type 1 diabetes patients.

Germline V gene data show CDR1 as SGHTA and CDR2 as FQGNSA. The CDR3 consists of 13 residues. Trimming removed 5 bases from V and 3 bases from J, with 10 bases in between. As regards this clone: Its antigen remains unidentified.

Purity exceeded 98% in all sorted populations. Isolated RNA was reverse transcribed in full, so expressed TCRB transcripts were sequenced. Sequencing was performed with immunoSEQ multiplex PCR; in TCRdb, only in-frame clones are kept and a portion is missing. The data show 200,000 to 300,000 clones, with about 20% seen just once and 0.028% held by the top ten. The chain employs TRBV7-2 and TRBJ1-1; D gene uncertain. The TCR sequence derives from a middle-aged woman with type 1 diabetes. Sequencing was done on a sample of naive CD4+ T cells from blood. CDR3 nucleotide sequence: TGTGCCAGCAGCGACCGGGTGTACACTGAAGCTTTCTTT. Residues: CASSDRVYTEAFF.